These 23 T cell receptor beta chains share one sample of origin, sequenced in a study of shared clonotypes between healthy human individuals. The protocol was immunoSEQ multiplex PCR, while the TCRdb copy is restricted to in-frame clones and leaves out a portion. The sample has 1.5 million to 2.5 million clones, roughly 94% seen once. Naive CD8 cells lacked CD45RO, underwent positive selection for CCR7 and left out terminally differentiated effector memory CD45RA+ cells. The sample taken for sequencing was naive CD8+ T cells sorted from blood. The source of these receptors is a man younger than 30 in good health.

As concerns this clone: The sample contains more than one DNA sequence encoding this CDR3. CDR3 in DNA: TGTGCCAGCAGCTTCTCTGGCTCTAACACTGAAGCTTTCTTT. Protein sequence: CASSFSGSNTEAFF. This rearrangement joins TRBV7-9 to TRBJ1-1; D not certain. Trimming cost V 3 bases and J 2 bases, with 10 bases left between them. The CDR3 runs to 14 residues. Germline CDR1 is SEHNR and CDR2 is FQNEAQ (reference sequence).

The CDR3 DNA is TGTGCCAGCAGCTTGTATGCGGGGGGGGGATACGAGCAGTACTTC. It is translated as CASSLYAGGGYEQYF. V is TRBV5-4 and J is TRBJ2-7, with 9 bases identical to TRBD2. V shed 1 base and J 4 bases; nucleotides not matched to a gene: 6. Germline CDR1 reads SGHNT; CDR2 reads YYREEE (reference sequence). The length of the CDR3 is 15 residues.

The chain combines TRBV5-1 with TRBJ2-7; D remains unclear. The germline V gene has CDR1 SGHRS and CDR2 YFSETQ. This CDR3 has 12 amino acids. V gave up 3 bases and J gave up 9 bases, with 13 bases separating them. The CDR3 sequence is CASSSVGGWQYF. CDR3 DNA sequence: TGCGCCAGCAGCTCGGTTGGTGGTTGGCAGTACTTC. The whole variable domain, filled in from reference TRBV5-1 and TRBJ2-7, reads KAGVTQTPRYLIKTRGQQVTLSCSPISGHRSVSWYQQTPGQGLQFLFEYFSETQRNKGNFPGRFSGRQFSNSRSEMNVSTLELGDSALYLCASSSVGGWQYFGPGTRLTVT.

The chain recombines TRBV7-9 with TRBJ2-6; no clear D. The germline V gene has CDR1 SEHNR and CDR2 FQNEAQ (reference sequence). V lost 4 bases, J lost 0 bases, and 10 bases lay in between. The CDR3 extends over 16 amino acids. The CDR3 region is CASSSKAISGANVLTF. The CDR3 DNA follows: TGTGCCAGCAGCTCTAAAGCAATCTCTGGGGCCAACGTCCTGACTTTC.

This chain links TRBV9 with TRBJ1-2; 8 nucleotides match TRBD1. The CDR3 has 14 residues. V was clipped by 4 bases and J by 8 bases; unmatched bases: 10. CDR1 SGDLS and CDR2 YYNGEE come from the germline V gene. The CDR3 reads CASSMDRASAGYTF. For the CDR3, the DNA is TGTGCCAGCAGCATGGACAGGGCTTCCGCCGGCTACACCTTC.

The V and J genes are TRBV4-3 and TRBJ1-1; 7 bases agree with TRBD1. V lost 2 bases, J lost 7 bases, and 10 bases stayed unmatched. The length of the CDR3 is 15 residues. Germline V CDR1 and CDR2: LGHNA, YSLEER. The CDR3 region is CASSQSLTGSNEAFF. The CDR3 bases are TGCGCCAGCAGCCAATCTCTGACAGGGTCAAATGAAGCTTTCTTT.

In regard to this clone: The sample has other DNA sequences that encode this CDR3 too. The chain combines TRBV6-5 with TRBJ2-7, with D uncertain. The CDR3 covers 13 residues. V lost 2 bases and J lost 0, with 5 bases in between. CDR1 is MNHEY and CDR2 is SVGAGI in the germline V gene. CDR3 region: CASSYGNSYEQYF. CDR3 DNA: TGTGCCAGCAGTTACGGGAACTCCTACGAGCAGTACTTC.

CDR3 protein: CASSPRTGDRYEQYF. The CDR3 DNA is TGCGCCAGCAGCCCCCGGACAGGGGATCGCTACGAGCAGTACTTC. The J gene is TRBJ2-7, the V gene TRBV4-3; 9 bases are a match to TRBD1. CDR1 is LGHNA, CDR2 YSLEER, per germline. The CDR3 loop spans 15 amino acids. The V segment lost 4 bases and the J segment 3 bases; nucleotides outside the gene matches: 7.

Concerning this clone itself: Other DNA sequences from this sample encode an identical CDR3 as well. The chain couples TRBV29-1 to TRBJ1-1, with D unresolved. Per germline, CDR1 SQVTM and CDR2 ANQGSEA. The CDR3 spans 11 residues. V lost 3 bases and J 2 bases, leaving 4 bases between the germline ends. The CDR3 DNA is TGCAGCGTTGAGGTTAACACTGAAGCTTTCTTT. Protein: CSVEVNTEAFF. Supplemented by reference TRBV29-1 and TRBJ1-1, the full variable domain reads SAVISQKPSRDICQRGTSLTIQCQVDSQVTMMFWYRQQPGQSLTLIATANQGSEATYESGFVIDKFPISRPNLTFSTLTVSNMSPEDSSIYLCSVEVNTEAFFGQGTRLTVV.

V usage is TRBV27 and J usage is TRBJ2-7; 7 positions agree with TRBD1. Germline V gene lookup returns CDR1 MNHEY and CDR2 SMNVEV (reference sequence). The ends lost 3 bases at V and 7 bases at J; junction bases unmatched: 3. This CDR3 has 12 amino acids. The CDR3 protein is CASSLTTGEQYF. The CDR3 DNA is TGTGCCAGCAGTTTGACGACAGGGGAGCAGTACTTC.

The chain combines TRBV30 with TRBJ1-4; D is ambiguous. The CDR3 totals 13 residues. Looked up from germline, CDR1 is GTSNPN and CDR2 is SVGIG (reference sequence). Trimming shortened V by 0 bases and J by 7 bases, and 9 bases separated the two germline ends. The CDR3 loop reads CAWSVLDSEKLFF. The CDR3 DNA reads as TGTGCCTGGAGTGTACTCGATAGTGAAAAACTGTTTTTT.

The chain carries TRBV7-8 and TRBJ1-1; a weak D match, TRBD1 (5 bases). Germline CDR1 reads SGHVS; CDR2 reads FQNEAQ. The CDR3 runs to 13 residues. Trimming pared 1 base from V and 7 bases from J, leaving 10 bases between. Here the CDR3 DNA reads TGTGCCAGCAGCTTAGATTGGGGGTTTGAAGCTTTCTTT. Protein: CASSLDWGFEAFF.

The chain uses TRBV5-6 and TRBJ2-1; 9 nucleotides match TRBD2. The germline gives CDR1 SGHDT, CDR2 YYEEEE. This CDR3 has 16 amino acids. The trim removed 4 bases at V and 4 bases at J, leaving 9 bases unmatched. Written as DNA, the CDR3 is TGTGCCAGCAGCCTTGAGACTAGCGGCCGATACAATGAGCAGTTCTTC. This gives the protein CASSLETSGRYNEQFF.

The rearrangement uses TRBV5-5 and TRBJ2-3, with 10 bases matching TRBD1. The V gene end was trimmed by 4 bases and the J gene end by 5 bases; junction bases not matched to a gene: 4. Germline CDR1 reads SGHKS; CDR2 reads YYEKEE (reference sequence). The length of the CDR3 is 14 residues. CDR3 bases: TGTGCCAGCAGCCCCTGGGACAGGGGAGATACGCAGTATTTT. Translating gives CASSPWDRGDTQYF.

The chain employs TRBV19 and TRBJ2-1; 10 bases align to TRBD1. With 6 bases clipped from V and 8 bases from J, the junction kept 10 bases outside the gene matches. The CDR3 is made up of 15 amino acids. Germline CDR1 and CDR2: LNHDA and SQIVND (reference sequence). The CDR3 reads CASRPEGQGMYEQFF. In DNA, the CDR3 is TGTGCCAGTAGGCCTGAGGGACAGGGGATGTATGAGCAGTTCTTC.

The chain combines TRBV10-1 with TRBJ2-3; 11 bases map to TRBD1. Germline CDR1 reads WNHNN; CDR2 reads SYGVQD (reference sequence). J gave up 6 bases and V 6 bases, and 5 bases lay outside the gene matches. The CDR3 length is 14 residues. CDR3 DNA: TGCGCCAGCAGCGGACAGGGGGCTCTGGATACGCAGTATTTT. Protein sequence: CASSGQGALDTQYF.

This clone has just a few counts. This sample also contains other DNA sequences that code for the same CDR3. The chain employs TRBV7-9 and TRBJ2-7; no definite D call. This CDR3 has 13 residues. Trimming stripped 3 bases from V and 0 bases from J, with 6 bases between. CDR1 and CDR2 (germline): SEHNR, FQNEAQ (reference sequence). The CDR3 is CASSFSGSYEQYF. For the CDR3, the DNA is TGTGCCAGCAGCTTTTCGGGCTCCTACGAGCAGTACTTC.

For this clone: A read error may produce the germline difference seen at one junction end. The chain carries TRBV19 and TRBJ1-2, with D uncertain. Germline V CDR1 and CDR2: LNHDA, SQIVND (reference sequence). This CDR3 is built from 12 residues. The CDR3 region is CAVLGGLGGYTF. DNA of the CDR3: TGCGCAGTTCTGGGAGGCCTTGGAGGCTACACCTTC.

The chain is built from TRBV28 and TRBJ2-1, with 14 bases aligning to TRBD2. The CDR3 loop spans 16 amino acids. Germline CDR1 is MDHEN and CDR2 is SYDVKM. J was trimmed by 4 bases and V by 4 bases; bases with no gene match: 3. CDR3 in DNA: TGTGCCAGCAGTTCCGGACTAGCGGGGGGATACAATGAGCAGTTCTTC. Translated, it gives CASSSGLAGGYNEQFF.

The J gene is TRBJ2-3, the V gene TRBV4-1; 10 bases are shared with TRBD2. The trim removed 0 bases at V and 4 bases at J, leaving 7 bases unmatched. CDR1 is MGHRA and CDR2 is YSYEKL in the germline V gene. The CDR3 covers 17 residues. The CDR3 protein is CASSQDERGGPSDTQYF. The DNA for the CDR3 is TGCGCCAGCAGCCAAGATGAGCGGGGGGGCCCCTCAGATACGCAGTATTTT.

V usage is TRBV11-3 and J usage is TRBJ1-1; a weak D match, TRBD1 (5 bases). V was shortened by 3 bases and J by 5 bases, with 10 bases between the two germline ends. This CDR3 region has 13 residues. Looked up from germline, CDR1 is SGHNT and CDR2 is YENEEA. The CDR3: CASSFERGTEAFF. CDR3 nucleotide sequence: TGTGCCAGCAGCTTCGAACGGGGGACTGAAGCTTTCTTT.

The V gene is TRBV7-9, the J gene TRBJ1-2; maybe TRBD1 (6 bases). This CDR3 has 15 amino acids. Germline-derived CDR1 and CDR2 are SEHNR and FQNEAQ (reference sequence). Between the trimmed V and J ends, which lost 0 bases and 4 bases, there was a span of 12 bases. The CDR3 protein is CASSLALGAPYGYTF. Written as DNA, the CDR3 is TGTGCCAGCAGCTTAGCGCTGGGGGCCCCCTATGGCTACACCTTC.

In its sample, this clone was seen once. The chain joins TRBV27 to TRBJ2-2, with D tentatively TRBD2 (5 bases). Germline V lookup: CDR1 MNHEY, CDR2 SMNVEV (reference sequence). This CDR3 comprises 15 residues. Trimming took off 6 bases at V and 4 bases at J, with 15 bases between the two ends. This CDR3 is CASSVRDAGTGELFF. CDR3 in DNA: TGTGCCAGCAGCGTTCGCGATGCGGGCACCGGGGAGCTGTTTTTT.